These T cell receptor beta chains were read from a single sample in a study of tumor-infiltrating lymphocytes in primary liver carcinoma. In TCRdb, the multiplex PCR reads were re-called with MiXCR into one record per CDR3 protein. The data show about 320,000 distinct CDR3 sequences, approximately 65% seen once. The sequenced material came from peripheral blood. All receptors derive from a man between 35 and 55 years old with primary liver carcinoma and hepatitis B virus infection. The CDR3 runs from the conserved cysteine through the conserved F or W. Each record gives: D gene, J gene, V gene, clone size, CDR3 length, CDR3 DNA, CDR3 protein. D genes are given only for firm matches. The size of a clone is reported for some rows only, either as once, few or many, or as a class for expanded clones.

NA,TRBJ2-5,TRBV30,NA,14,TGTGCCTGGAATTCCGCCCGGGGGCAAGAGACCCAGTACTTC,CAWNSARGQETQYF
NA,TRBJ1-3,TRBV4-1,NA,14,TGCGCCAGCAGCCAACCTTGGGCGGGCAACACCATATACTTT,CASSQPWAGNTIYF
NA,TRBJ2-7,TRBV28,few,16,TGTGCCAGCTCACCACCGAAGGCGGTCCTTCCCTACGAGCAGTACTTC,CASSPPKAVLPYEQYF
NA,TRBJ1-1,TRBV5-5,many,12,TGTGCCAGCAGCTTGAAGAACACTGAAGCTTTCTTT,CASSLKNTEAFF
NA,TRBJ2-2,TRBV10-3,many,12,TGTGCCGTCGGAAAACTAGACGGGGAGCTGTTTTTT,CAVGKLDGELFF
NA,TRBJ2-7,TRBV11-2,once,14,TGTGTCAGTAGCATAACTGACACTGCCTACGAGCTGTACTTC,CVSSITDTAYELYF
NA,TRBJ1-5,TRBV6-6,NA,14,TGTGCCAGCAGTTACGACATGGGCAATCAGCCCCAGCATTTT,CASSYDMGNQPQHF
NA,TRBJ2-1,TRBV7-9,NA,17,TGTGCCAGCAGCCAACCCCGACAGCCGGGAGCCTGCATTGAGCAGTTCTTC,CASSQPRQPGACIEQFF
TRBD1,TRBJ1-6,TRBV11-1,NA,14,TGTGCCAGCAGCCCTCAGACAGGGAATTCACCCCTCGACTTT,CASSPQTGNSPLDF
TRBD2,TRBJ2-1,TRBV27,NA,18,TGTGCCAGCAGTTTGAACAATAGGGGACTAGCTAAGAGCAATGAGCAGTTCTTC,CASSLNNRGLAKSNEQFF
NA,TRBJ2-7,TRBV29-1,many,12,TGCAGCGTTGTGGGGCAATCGGAGGAGCAGTACTTC,CSVVGQSEEQYF
TRBD2,TRBJ2-7,TRBV29-1,NA,15,TGTCGCGTTCCTGTCACTAAGGGAGGGAGCTACGAGCAGTACTTC,CRVPVTKGGSYEQYF
NA,TRBJ2-7,TRBV6-7,many,14,TGTGCCAGCAGACGCGACGGGCCCCGATACGAGCAGTACTTC,CASRRDGPRYEQYF
TRBD1,TRBJ1-4,TRBV6-5,NA,14,TGTGTCAGCAGGTCGACAGGGCCTAATGAAAAACTGTTTTTT,CVSRSTGPNEKLFF